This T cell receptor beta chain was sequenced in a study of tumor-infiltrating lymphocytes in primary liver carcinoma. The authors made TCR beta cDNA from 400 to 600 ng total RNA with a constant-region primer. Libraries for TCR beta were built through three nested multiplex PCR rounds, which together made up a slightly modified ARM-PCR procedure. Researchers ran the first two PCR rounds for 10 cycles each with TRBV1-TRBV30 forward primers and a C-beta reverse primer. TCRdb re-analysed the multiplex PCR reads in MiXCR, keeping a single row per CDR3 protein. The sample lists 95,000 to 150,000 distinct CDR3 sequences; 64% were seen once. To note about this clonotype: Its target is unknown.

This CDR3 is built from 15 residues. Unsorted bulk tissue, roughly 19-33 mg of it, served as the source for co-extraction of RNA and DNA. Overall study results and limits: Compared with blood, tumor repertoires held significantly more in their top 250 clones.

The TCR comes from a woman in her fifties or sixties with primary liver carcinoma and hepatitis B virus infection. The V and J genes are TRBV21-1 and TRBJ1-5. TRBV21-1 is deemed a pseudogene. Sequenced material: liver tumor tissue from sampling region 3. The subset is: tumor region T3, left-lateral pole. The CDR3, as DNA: TGTGCCAGCAGCTCGCAGATACACGACGATCAGCCCCAGCATTTT. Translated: CASSSQIHDDQPQHF.